The clone carrying this TCR beta chain has at least ten counts. Its antigen is unidentified. Germline CDR1 and CDR2: DFQATT and SNEGSKA (reference sequence). V was pared by 3 bases and J by 4 bases, with 10 bases of the junction left unmatched. The CDR3 contains 15 residues. The sample belongs to a study of T cells in Graves' hyperthyroidism and ophthalmopathy. Study-level findings and limits: In simple terms, a model built on 13 V-J features told ophthalmopathy apart from stable hyperthyroidism.

There were TCR beta CDR3 regions amplified from RNA transcripts. Carried out on the TCR CDR3, a first-round RT-PCR used the HTBI primer set. TCRdb independently ran MiXCR on the multiplex PCR reads; one entry per CDR3 protein. This table holds around 370,000 distinct CDR3 sequences, approximately 17% found once. Subjects with ophthalmopathy showed a Clinical Activity Score no lower than 3, a NOSPECS grade no lower than 4, and a duration shorter than 3 months. Exclusions: uncontrolled infection, other autoimmune disease, pregnancy, lactation. The clonotype comes from a man aged 18 to 30 with Graves' ophthalmopathy. This rearrangement joins TRBV20-1 to TRBJ1-1; TRBD1 matches 8 bases. Input material: blood. The CDR3 protein is CSARGSRGPGTEAFF. The CDR3 DNA sequence: TGCAGTGCTAGGGGATCCAGGGGGCCTGGCACTGAAGCTTTCTTT.